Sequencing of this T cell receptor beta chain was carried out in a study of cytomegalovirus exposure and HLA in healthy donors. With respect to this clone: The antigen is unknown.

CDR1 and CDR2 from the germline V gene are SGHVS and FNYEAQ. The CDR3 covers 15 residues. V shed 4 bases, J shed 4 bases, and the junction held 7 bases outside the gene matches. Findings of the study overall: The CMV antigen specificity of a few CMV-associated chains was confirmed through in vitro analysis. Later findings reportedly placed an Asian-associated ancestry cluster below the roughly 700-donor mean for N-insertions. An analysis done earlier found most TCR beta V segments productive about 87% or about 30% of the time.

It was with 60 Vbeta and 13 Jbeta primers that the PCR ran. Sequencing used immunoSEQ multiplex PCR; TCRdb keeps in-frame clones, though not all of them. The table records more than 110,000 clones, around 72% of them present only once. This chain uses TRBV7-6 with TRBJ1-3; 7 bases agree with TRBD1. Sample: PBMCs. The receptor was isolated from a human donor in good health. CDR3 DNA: TGTGCCAGCAGCTACACACAGGGGTCCGGAAACACCATATATTTT. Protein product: CASSYTQGSGNTIYF.